These 16 T cell receptor beta chains originate from one sample sequenced in a study of T-cell reconstitution after alpha-beta-depleted transplantation in children. Researchers prepared the TCRbeta library using unique molecular identifiers, the study reports. A single record per CDR3 protein comes from TCRdb applying MiXCR to the PCR reads. The sample includes under 20,000 distinct CDR3 sequences, roughly 12% of them seen just once. The specimen was PBMCs, mostly from graft donor cells, collected 180 days after TCRalphabeta/CD19-depleted stem cell transplant. The receptors come from a boy under three years old who had a stem cell transplant for Wiskott-Aldrich syndrome, so the T cells may come from the graft donor.

The sample holds many counts of this clonotype. The V gene is TRBV5-1, the J gene TRBJ2-7; 16 bases agree with TRBD2. Looked up from germline, CDR1 is SGHRS and CDR2 is YFSETQ. V shed 6 bases and J 5 bases; nucleotides not matched to a gene: 8. This CDR3 comprises 16 residues. Written as DNA, the CDR3 is TGCGCCAGCAACGTGGGACTAGCGGGAGGGCTCGACGAGCAGTACTTC. It translates to CASNVGLAGGLDEQYF.

Only a few counts were recorded for this clonotype. The rearrangement links TRBV19 to TRBJ1-1; TRBD1 matches 8 bases. V lost 4 bases, J lost 5 bases, and 3 bases stayed unmatched. This CDR3 has 13 amino acids. The germline CDR1 and CDR2 sequences are LNHDA and SQIVND (reference sequence). The CDR3 protein is CASSTGGRTEAFF. The CDR3 DNA reads TGTGCCAGTAGTACAGGGGGCCGGACTGAAGCTTTCTTT.

The chain employs TRBV10-3 and TRBJ2-3, with D unresolved. Germline CDR1 and CDR2: ENHRY and SYGVKD. Between the trimmed V and J ends, which lost 3 bases and 2 bases, there was a span of 9 bases. This CDR3 comprises 14 residues. The CDR3 nucleotides read TGTGCCATCAGTGATCCTGCCCACACAGATACGCAGTATTTT. This sequence encodes CAISDPAHTDTQYF.

This clonotype appeared many times. J is TRBJ2-7 and V is TRBV12-3 or TRBV12-4; 11 bases line up with TRBD2. The CDR3 is made up of 16 amino acids. J was trimmed by 4 bases and V by 7 bases; bases with no gene match: 12. As DNA, the CDR3 is TGTGCCAGCACCATTGGCGTAACTAGCGGGAGTTACGAGCAGTACTTC. Translated, it gives CASTIGVTSGSYEQYF.

A few counts support this clonotype. The chain employs TRBV28 and TRBJ2-1, with TRBD1 identical over 10 bases. Per the germline V gene, CDR1 is MDHEN and CDR2 is SYDVKM. The CDR3 is 15 residues long. V lost 5 bases, J lost 2 bases, and 3 bases stayed unmatched. CDR3 loop: CASSSGQGAYNEQFF. For the CDR3, the DNA is TGTGCCAGCAGTAGTGGACAGGGGGCCTACAATGAGCAGTTCTTC. The variable domain in full, completed from reference TRBV28 and TRBJ2-1, reads DVKVTQSSRYLVKRTGEKVFLECVQDMDHENMFWYRQDPGLGLRLIYFSYDVKMKEKGDIPEGYSVSREKKERFSLILESASTNQTSMYLCASSSGQGAYNEQFFGPGTRLTVL.

This clonotype has a handful of counts. The gene calls are TRBV18 and TRBJ2-1, with 15 bases identical to TRBD2. The CDR3 contains 18 residues. Unmatched junction bases numbered 12, after V lost 3 bases and J lost 9 bases. Germline V lookup: CDR1 KGHSH, CDR2 LQKENI. CDR3 loop: CASSPITLGLAGGGEQFF. The CDR3 bases are TGTGCCAGCTCACCGATAACCTTGGGACTAGCGGGAGGAGGTGAGCAGTTCTTC.

This clonotype came up a few times. This chain links TRBV20-1 with TRBJ2-7; the match to TRBD2 covers 9 bases. V lost 3 bases to trimming and J lost 1 base; unmatched junction nucleotides: 4. Germline lookup yields CDR1 DFQATT and CDR2 SNEGSKA (reference sequence). The CDR3 sequence is 14 residues long. CDR3 in amino acids: CSASLAGESYEQYF. Written as DNA, the CDR3 is TGCAGTGCTAGTTTAGCGGGAGAATCCTACGAGCAGTACTTC.

The chain links TRBV24-1 to TRBJ1-3; D remains ambiguous. The germline V gene has CDR1 KGHDR and CDR2 SFDVKD. The CDR3 contains 17 residues. Trimming shortened V by 5 bases and J by 4 bases, and 20 bases separated the two germline ends. CDR3 sequence: CATSVGPTSSSGNTIYF. The CDR3 DNA reads as TGTGCCACCAGTGTCGGACCCACAAGTTCTTCGGGAAACACCATATATTTT.

This clonotype turned up a few times. The rearrangement uses TRBV5-1 and TRBJ2-7; the match to TRBD2 covers 11 bases. J was trimmed by 1 base and V by 3 bases; bases with no gene match: 18. Germline CDR1 is SGHRS and CDR2 is YFSETQ. CDR3 size: 20 residues. The CDR3 nucleotides are TGCGCCAGCAGCTCGACAGGGTTCCTACTAGCGGGAGTCCTATCCTACGAGCAGTACTTC. Its translation: CASSSTGFLLAGVLSYEQYF.

Only a few counts were recorded for this clonotype. Here the CDR3 reads CASSHKMIKETQYF. The CDR3 DNA sequence: TGTGCCAGCAGCCACAAGATGATTAAAGAGACCCAGTACTTC. This chain links TRBV12-3 or TRBV12-4 with TRBJ2-5; D is undetermined. Trimming left V 6 bases short and J 3 bases short, with 14 bases between. CDR3 length: 14 residues.

This clonotype has only a few counts. This chain links TRBV27 with TRBJ2-3; 11 nucleotides agree with TRBD1. Germline assignment: CDR1 MNHEY and CDR2 SMNVEV (reference sequence). CDR3 length: 15 amino acids. V dropped 5 bases and J dropped 3; count of bases not matched to a gene: 4. CDR3 sequence reads: CASSHGTGGTDTQYF. The CDR3 DNA reads as TGTGCCAGCAGTCACGGGACAGGGGGTACAGATACGCAGTATTTT.

At least ten counts were recorded for this clonotype. This chain links TRBV24-1 with TRBJ2-1; TRBD2 matches 15 bases. This CDR3 has 17 residues. CDR1 and CDR2 (germline): KGHDR, SFDVKD. Losses at the gene ends were 4 bases for V and 8 bases for J; bases not matched to a gene: 8. CDR3 sequence: CATSDRGLAGGWDEQFF. Here the CDR3 DNA reads TGTGCCACCAGTGACCGGGGACTAGCGGGGGGATGGGATGAGCAGTTCTTC.

This clonotype was detected many times. V gene TRBV12-3 or TRBV12-4 combines with J gene TRBJ2-3, with TRBD2 as a possible D gene (5 bases). The ends were cut back, 3 bases at V and 1 base at J, with 8 bases in the middle. The CDR3 extends over 14 amino acids. The CDR3: CASSFAGGTDTQYF. Written as DNA, the CDR3 is TGTGCCAGCAGTTTTGCCGGGGGCACAGATACGCAGTATTTT.

This clonotype came up many times. The rearrangement joins TRBV7-2 to TRBJ1-4; TRBD1 is a possible D gene (5 bases). Germline CDR1 reads SGHTA; CDR2 reads FQGNSA. V lost 2 bases and J lost 8, with 15 bases in between. The CDR3 has 15 residues. CDR3 coding DNA: TGTGCCAGCAGCTTACCCCCGGGGGGGGAGGAAAAACTGTTTTTT. Translating it yields CASSLPPGGEEKLFF.

The table lists this clonotype with many counts. V usage is TRBV10-3 and J usage is TRBJ1-2; D gene ambiguous. The CDR3 is made up of 19 amino acids. V was pared by 3 bases and J by 3 bases, with 26 bases between. Looked up from germline, CDR1 is ENHRY and CDR2 is SYGVKD. The CDR3 is CAISDNPRIGRAPHYGYTF. CDR3 coding DNA: TGTGCCATCAGTGACAACCCCCGCATTGGGAGGGCCCCCCACTATGGCTACACCTTC.

This clonotype was observed many times. This rearrangement joins TRBV28 to TRBJ1-6, with 10 positions matching TRBD1. The J segment lost 8 bases and the V segment lost 7 bases, leaving 5 bases of the junction unmatched. In germline, CDR1 is MDHEN, CDR2 SYDVKM. The CDR3 has 14 amino acids. The CDR3 is CASTSGQGHSPLHF. In nucleotides, the CDR3 is TGTGCCAGCACTTCGGGACAGGGGCATTCACCCCTCCACTTT.